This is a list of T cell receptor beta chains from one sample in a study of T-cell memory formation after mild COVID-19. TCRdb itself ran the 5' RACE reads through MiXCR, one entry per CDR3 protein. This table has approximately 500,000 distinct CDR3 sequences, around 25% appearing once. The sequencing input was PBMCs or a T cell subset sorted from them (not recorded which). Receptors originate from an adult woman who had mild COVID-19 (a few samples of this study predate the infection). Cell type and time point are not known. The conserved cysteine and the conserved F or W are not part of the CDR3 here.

CDR3aa: ASSQDRVYEQY; v_gene: TRBV3-1; j_gene: TRBJ2-7
CDR3aa: ASSEGRGGRDTSYEQY; v_gene: TRBV25-1; j_gene: TRBJ2-7
CDR3aa: SVEEGGAYGYT; v_gene: TRBV29-1; j_gene: TRBJ1-2
CDR3aa: ASSLGTGGVEQY; v_gene: TRBV12-3/TRBV12-4; j_gene: TRBJ2-7
CDR3aa: SAFDRGESKNIQY; v_gene: TRBV20-1; j_gene: TRBJ2-4
CDR3aa: ASSSARGHEQY; v_gene: TRBV12-3/TRBV12-4; j_gene: TRBJ2-7
CDR3aa: ASSEDSGTETQY; v_gene: TRBV25-1; j_gene: TRBJ2-5
CDR3aa: ASSLVSEAF; v_gene: TRBV5-6; j_gene: TRBJ1-1
CDR3aa: ASQPGTASYNEQF; v_gene: TRBV9; j_gene: TRBJ2-1
CDR3aa: ASSFAASGSYEQY; v_gene: TRBV5-1; j_gene: TRBJ2-7
CDR3aa: ASSLAPDWC; v_gene: TRBV5-8; j_gene: TRBJ2-5
CDR3aa: ASSVGGRELNNEQF; v_gene: TRBV9; j_gene: TRBJ2-1
CDR3aa: ASSLGPVSTVYSGNTIY; v_gene: TRBV11-2; j_gene: TRBJ1-3
CDR3aa: ASSPLAGAPSYEQY; v_gene: TRBV4-2; j_gene: TRBJ2-7
CDR3aa: ATSDVTSGGETDTQY; v_gene: TRBV24-1; j_gene: TRBJ2-3
CDR3aa: ASSLWVEQY; v_gene: TRBV12-3/TRBV12-4; j_gene: TRBJ2-7
CDR3aa: ATSGGQSSGANVLT; v_gene: TRBV24-1; j_gene: TRBJ2-6
CDR3aa: ATSRELAGAYEQY; v_gene: TRBV15; j_gene: TRBJ2-7
CDR3aa: ASSKGQAPNEQF; v_gene: TRBV5-6; j_gene: TRBJ2-1
CDR3aa: ASSPSRGTKYNEQF; v_gene: TRBV5-1; j_gene: TRBJ2-1
CDR3aa: ASSLSPATPGYT; v_gene: TRBV7-2; j_gene: TRBJ1-2
CDR3aa: ASSRLTGRGETQY; v_gene: TRBV12-3/TRBV12-4; j_gene: TRBJ2-5
CDR3aa: ASSSAFSGRANEQF; v_gene: TRBV7-2; j_gene: TRBJ2-1
CDR3aa: ASSFGAGAKF; v_gene: TRBV12-3/TRBV12-4; j_gene: TRBJ2-1
CDR3aa: ASSSGATGTGLQY; v_gene: TRBV5-1; j_gene: TRBJ2-7
CDR3aa: ASSLGVRDNTGELF; v_gene: TRBV7-3; j_gene: TRBJ2-2
CDR3aa: ASSLPPVAASYEQY; v_gene: TRBV5-1; j_gene: TRBJ2-7
CDR3aa: ASSYSMGSSYEQY; v_gene: TRBV6-5; j_gene: TRBJ2-7
CDR3aa: ASSPPYPDTQY; v_gene: TRBV27; j_gene: TRBJ2-3
CDR3aa: ASTNDRGSTGELF; v_gene: TRBV6-1; j_gene: TRBJ2-2
CDR3aa: ASSSLAYEQF; v_gene: TRBV6-5; j_gene: TRBJ2-1
CDR3aa: ASSLPPGQGYEQY; v_gene: TRBV5-6; j_gene: TRBJ2-7
CDR3aa: ASSIDRGQNEQF; v_gene: TRBV19; j_gene: TRBJ2-1
CDR3aa: ASSFGDGYT; v_gene: TRBV12-3/TRBV12-4; j_gene: TRBJ1-2
CDR3aa: ASSLGGRAGETQY; v_gene: TRBV5-1; j_gene: TRBJ2-5
CDR3aa: SVDLGYTTYNEQF; v_gene: TRBV29-1; j_gene: TRBJ2-1
CDR3aa: SARDETSGSSSTDTQY; v_gene: TRBV20-1; j_gene: TRBJ2-3
CDR3aa: ASGWNRLNTGELF; v_gene: TRBV9; j_gene: TRBJ2-2
CDR3aa: ASSSPQVQF; v_gene: TRBV7-9; j_gene: TRBJ2-1
CDR3aa: ASSIRSARGYT; v_gene: TRBV19; j_gene: TRBJ1-2
CDR3aa: ASSRNREQF; v_gene: TRBV4-1; j_gene: TRBJ2-1
CDR3aa: ASSEALLDRDLN; v_gene: TRBV6-1; j_gene: TRBJ2-3
CDR3aa: SARGGALSTDTQY; v_gene: TRBV20-1; j_gene: TRBJ2-3
CDR3aa: ASRTGVGYTEAF; v_gene: TRBV27; j_gene: TRBJ1-1
CDR3aa: ASSLSSGRYNAYTQY; v_gene: TRBV5-1; j_gene: TRBJ2-3
CDR3aa: SVNPGLAGGPRETQY; v_gene: TRBV29-1; j_gene: TRBJ2-5
CDR3aa: ASSRLAGEQETQY; v_gene: TRBV6-5; j_gene: TRBJ2-5
CDR3aa: ASSLGVLAGGEEQF; v_gene: TRBV7-2; j_gene: TRBJ2-1
CDR3aa: ASSPDSHEQY; v_gene: TRBV7-6; j_gene: TRBJ2-7
CDR3aa: ASSYSVLAGADTQY; v_gene: TRBV6-2/TRBV6-3; j_gene: TRBJ2-3
CDR3aa: SARVWDRKETQY; v_gene: TRBV20-1; j_gene: TRBJ2-5
CDR3aa: ASSAGRWHTEAF; v_gene: TRBV11-3; j_gene: TRBJ1-1
CDR3aa: ASRTDYSSREQY; v_gene: TRBV6-5; j_gene: TRBJ2-7
CDR3aa: ATSDLISTGELF; v_gene: TRBV24-1; j_gene: TRBJ2-2
CDR3aa: ASSPRGAGELF; v_gene: TRBV18; j_gene: TRBJ2-2